This T cell receptor beta chain is from a study of T cells in Graves' hyperthyroidism and ophthalmopathy. TCR beta CDR3 regions were amplified from RNA. The TCR CDR3 was amplified in a first-round RT-PCR using the HTBI primer set. MiXCR, run by TCRdb on the multiplex PCR reads, gives a single entry per CDR3 protein. The sample lists 450,000 to 650,000 distinct CDR3 sequences; 15% to 20% were seen once. Germline CDR1 is MNHEY and CDR2 is SVGAGI. The CDR3 loop spans 14 amino acids. Trimming pared 0 bases from V and 7 bases from J, leaving 9 bases between. The chain recombines TRBV6-5 with TRBJ1-4; possibly TRBD1 for D (5 bases). Sequencing was carried out using blood. This sequence was found in a young woman with Graves' ophthalmopathy. The CDR3 DNA sequence: TGTGCCAGCAGTTACTCAGGGGAGAGTGAAAAACTGTTTTTT. It encodes CASSYSGESEKLFF.